These T cell receptor beta chains were read from a single sample in a study of shared clonotypes between healthy human individuals. The assay was immunoSEQ multiplex PCR, and TCRdb's table has in-frame clones only and misses some. The sample consists of about 2,200,000 clones, 93% of them appearing once. Specimen: naive CD8+ T cells from PBMCs. The source is a man between 18 and 29 years old in good health. Some clones in this sample may be carry-over from other donors' samples. The CDR3 runs from the conserved cysteine through the conserved F or W. D genes are given only for firm matches. Part of the rows lack a size; the others show once, few, many or a class for expanded clones.

d_call	clone_size	v_call	j_call	cdr3_aa	cdr3_nt
TRBD1	NA	TRBV7-2	TRBJ2-7	CASSLPYGQGSRTYEQYF	TGTGCCAGCAGCTTGCCGTACGGACAGGGGAGTCGTACTTACGAGCAGTACTTC
TRBD1	NA	TRBV7-2	TRBJ1-2	CASSLAGLEDRVLDGYTF	TGTGCCAGCAGCTTAGCAGGGTTGGAGGACAGGGTACTCGACGGCTACACCTTC
NA	NA	TRBV27	TRBJ1-1	CASSLRWGYEAFF	TGTGCCAGCAGTTTAAGGTGGGGCTATGAAGCTTTCTTT
NA	NA	TRBV7-9	TRBJ1-5	CASSLVGGMWDNQPQHF	TGTGCCAGCAGCTTAGTTGGGGGGATGTGGGACAATCAGCCCCAGCATTTT
NA	NA	TRBV5-1	TRBJ2-1	CASSLTALISYNEQFF	TGCGCCAGCAGCTTGACAGCACTGATCTCCTACAATGAGCAGTTCTTC
NA	NA	TRBV4-2	TRBJ1-4	CASSKGSGEKLFF	TGTGCCAGCAGCAAGGGGTCGGGGGAAAAACTGTTTTTT
TRBD2	once	TRBV11-2	TRBJ2-1	CASSLMAGGYNEQFF	TGTGCCAGCAGCTTAATGGCGGGAGGGTACAATGAGCAGTTCTTC
NA	NA	TRBV13	TRBJ1-1	CASSSGLEAFF	TGTGCCAGCAGTTCAGGGCTTGAAGCTTTCTTT
TRBD1	NA	TRBV29-1	TRBJ1-3	CSVTLTGSSGNTIYF	TGCAGCGTAACCCTGACAGGGAGCTCTGGAAACACCATATATTTT
TRBD2	NA	TRBV10-3	TRBJ2-7	CAIGTQGSWELAGRPLSYEQYF	TGTGCCATCGGGACACAGGGGTCATGGGAGCTAGCGGGGAGGCCCCTCTCCTACGAGCAGTACTTC
NA	NA	TRBV9	TRBJ1-1	CASSVDTNTEAFF	TGTGCCAGCAGCGTGGACACTAACACTGAAGCTTTCTTT
TRBD1	NA	TRBV28	TRBJ2-7	CASSLGQSYEQYF	TGTGCCAGCTCCCTGGGACAGTCCTACGAGCAGTACTTC
NA	NA	TRBV19	TRBJ1-1	CASHEGGAGAPEAFF	TGTGCCAGTCACGAAGGCGGGGCAGGTGCCCCTGAAGCTTTCTTT
TRBD2	NA	TRBV28	TRBJ2-7	CASSWGKREGRYEQYF	TGTGCCAGCAGTTGGGGGAAGCGGGAGGGCCGCTACGAGCAGTACTTC
TRBD1	NA	TRBV15	TRBJ2-4	CATSRDPPGGEAKNIQYF	TGTGCCACCAGCAGAGACCCACCAGGGGGCGAAGCCAAAAACATTCAGTACTTC
NA	NA	TRBV10-3	TRBJ2-7	CAISESSYEQYF	TGTGCCATCAGTGAGTCCAGCTACGAGCAGTACTTC
TRBD2	NA	TRBV4-1	TRBJ2-3	CASSQLGSGSGGTDTQYF	TGCGCCAGCAGCCAACTAGGGAGCGGGAGCGGCGGCACAGATACGCAGTATTTT
TRBD2	NA	TRBV4-1	TRBJ2-7	CASSQGASGSWYEQYF	TGCGCCAGCAGCCAAGGAGCAAGCGGGAGTTGGTACGAGCAGTACTTC
NA	NA	TRBV28	TRBJ2-1	CASSFRARIIRNEQFF	TGTGCCAGCAGTTTTAGGGCACGCATTATTAGGAATGAGCAGTTCTTC
TRBD1	NA	TRBV27	TRBJ2-7	CASSPRQGYEQYF	TGTGCCAGCAGTCCACGACAGGGGTACGAGCAGTACTTC
NA	NA	TRBV6-1	TRBJ2-3	CASSEMSAHDTDTQYF	TGTGCCAGCAGTGAAATGTCAGCCCATGACACAGATACGCAGTATTTT
NA	NA	TRBV9	TRBJ2-7	CASSVGRTSSYEQYF	TGTGCCAGCAGCGTAGGCCGGACCAGCTCCTACGAGCAGTACTTC
NA	NA	TRBV2	TRBJ2-1	CASRTYQGSDEQFF	TGTGCCAGCCGGACCTATCAGGGCAGCGATGAGCAGTTCTTC
NA	few	TRBV29-1	TRBJ2-1	CSVDEQFF	TGCAGCGTCGATGAGCAGTTCTTC
TRBD1	NA	TRBV28	TRBJ2-7	CASSPPGQGAYEQYF	TGTGCCAGCAGTCCCCCGGGACAGGGCGCCTACGAGCAGTACTTC
NA	NA	TRBV5-6	TRBJ2-7	CASSTGTPYEQYF	TGTGCCAGCAGCACCGGGACTCCGTACGAGCAGTACTTC
NA	NA	TRBV28	TRBJ1-3	CASSSYRDAGNTIYF	TGTGCCAGCAGTTCCTACCGGGACGCTGGAAACACCATATATTTT
TRBD1	NA	TRBV5-1	TRBJ2-3	CASSQVARTGANTQYF	TGCGCCAGCAGCCAGGTTGCCCGCACAGGGGCTAATACGCAGTATTTT
TRBD1	NA	TRBV27	TRBJ2-1	CASGVIGGTGFYNEQFF	TGTGCCAGCGGAGTTATTGGGGGGACAGGGTTCTACAATGAGCAGTTCTTC
NA	once	TRBV2	TRBJ2-7	CASSGAVSYEQYF	TGTGCCAGCAGTGGAGCGGTATCCTACGAGCAGTACTTC
NA	NA	TRBV19	TRBJ2-7	CASSMTDFYEQYF	TGTGCCAGTAGTATGACTGATTTCTACGAGCAGTACTTC
NA	NA	TRBV5-8	TRBJ2-3	CASTLRGVPSTDTQYF	TGTGCCAGCACCCTAAGGGGGGTCCCTAGCACAGATACGCAGTATTTT
TRBD2	NA	TRBV29-1	TRBJ2-1	CSVEDSSLAQLNEQFF	TGCAGCGTTGAAGATAGTTCACTAGCGCAGCTGAATGAGCAGTTCTTC
NA	NA	TRBV27	TRBJ2-2	CASSLSSEIRLFF	TGTGCCAGCAGTTTATCGTCTGAAATACGTCTGTTTTTT
TRBD2	NA	TRBV27	TRBJ2-2	CASSLPAGVGHTGELFF	TGTGCCAGCAGTCTACCCGCGGGGGTAGGTCACACCGGGGAGCTGTTTTTT
NA	NA	TRBV7-3	TRBJ2-1	CASSEGQYNEQFF	TGTGCCAGCAGCGAAGGACAGTACAATGAGCAGTTCTTC
TRBD1	NA	TRBV6-1	TRBJ2-7	CASRLPGQGSYEQYF	TGTGCCAGCAGACTCCCGGGACAGGGCTCCTACGAGCAGTACTTC
NA	few	TRBV11-2	TRBJ1-5	CASSANEGQPQHF	TGTGCCAGCTCTGCCAACGAGGGGCAGCCCCAGCATTTT
TRBD1	NA	TRBV27	TRBJ2-7	CASSSQPTGLSYEQYF	TGTGCCAGCAGTAGCCAACCGACAGGGCTCTCCTACGAGCAGTACTTC
NA	NA	TRBV15	TRBJ2-1	CATSARLSVRYNEQFF	TGTGCCACCAGCGCGCGGCTGAGCGTGAGGTACAATGAGCAGTTCTTC
NA	NA	TRBV6-5	TRBJ2-7	CASSNGGMDEQYF	TGTGCCAGCTCTAACGGGGGTATGGACGAGCAGTACTTC
NA	NA	TRBV19	TRBJ1-2	CASSTNVMTAGSYGYTF	TGTGCCAGTAGTACCAACGTCATGACCGCCGGGTCCTATGGCTACACCTTC
TRBD2	NA	TRBV5-6	TRBJ2-1	CASSLTGTSGYNEQFF	TGTGCCAGCAGCTTGACTGGGACTAGCGGTTACAATGAGCAGTTCTTC
TRBD1	NA	TRBV5-8	TRBJ2-7	CASSLQGAVYEQYF	TGTGCCAGCAGCTTGCAGGGGGCGGTCTACGAGCAGTACTTC
NA	NA	TRBV19	TRBJ1-1	CASSPDIGDTEAFF	TGTGCCAGTAGTCCTGACATCGGAGACACTGAAGCTTTCTTT